Below, one TCR beta chain is given with its context. What it binds is not known. These data are taken from a study of a mutant IDH1 vaccine in newly diagnosed glioma. Overall study results and limits: Shifts in the top peripheral T cell clonotypes seemed unrelated to pseudoprogression.

This CDR3 is 13 amino acids long. V lost 4 bases, J lost 0 bases, and 7 bases lay in between. Per germline, CDR1 ENHRY and CDR2 SYGVKD. Time point reported: week 35, safety follow-up. Doses of 300 ug of mutant IDH1 20-mer peptide were given with topical imiquimod. TCRdb's table, derived via immunoSEQ multiplex PCR, lists solely in-frame clones and lacks some. The repertoire holds about 60,000 clones, with around 81% as singletons. The chain employs TRBV10-3 and TRBJ2-7; no definite D call. The receptor's source is a man in his forties with glioma. Source: PBMCs, taken from a glioma patient whose treatment included an IDH1 peptide vaccine. The CDR3 protein is CAISVDGSYEQYF. In DNA form, the CDR3 reads TGTGCCATCAGTGTAGATGGCTCCTACGAGCAGTACTTC.